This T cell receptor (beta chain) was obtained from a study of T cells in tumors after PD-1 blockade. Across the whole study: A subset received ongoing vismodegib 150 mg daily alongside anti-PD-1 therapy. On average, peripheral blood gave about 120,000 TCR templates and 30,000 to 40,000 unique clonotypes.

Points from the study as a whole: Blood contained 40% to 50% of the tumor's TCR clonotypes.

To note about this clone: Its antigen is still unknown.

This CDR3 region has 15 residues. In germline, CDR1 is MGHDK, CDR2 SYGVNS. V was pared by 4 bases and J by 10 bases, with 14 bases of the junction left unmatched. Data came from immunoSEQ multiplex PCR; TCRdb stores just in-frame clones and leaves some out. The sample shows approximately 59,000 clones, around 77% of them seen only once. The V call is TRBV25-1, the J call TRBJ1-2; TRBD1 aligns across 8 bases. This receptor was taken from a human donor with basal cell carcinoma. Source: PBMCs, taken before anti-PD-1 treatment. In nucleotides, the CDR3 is TGTGCCAGCAGTGGGACAGGGCGCCTTGCTGGGGTCTACACCTTC. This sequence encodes CASSGTGRLAGVYTF.